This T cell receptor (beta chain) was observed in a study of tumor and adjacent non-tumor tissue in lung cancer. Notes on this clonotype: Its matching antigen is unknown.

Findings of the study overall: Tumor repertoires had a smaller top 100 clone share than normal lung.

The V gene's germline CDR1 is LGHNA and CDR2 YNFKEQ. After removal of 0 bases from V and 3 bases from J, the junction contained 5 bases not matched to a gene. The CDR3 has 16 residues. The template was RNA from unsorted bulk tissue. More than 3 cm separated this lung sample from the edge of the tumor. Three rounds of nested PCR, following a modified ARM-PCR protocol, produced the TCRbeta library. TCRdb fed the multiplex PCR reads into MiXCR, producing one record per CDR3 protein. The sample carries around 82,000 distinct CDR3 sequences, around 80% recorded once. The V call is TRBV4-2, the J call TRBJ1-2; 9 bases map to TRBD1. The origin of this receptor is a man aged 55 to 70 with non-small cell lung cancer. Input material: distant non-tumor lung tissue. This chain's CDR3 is CASSQDWGQGDYGYTF. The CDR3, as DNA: TGTGCCAGCAGCCAAGACTGGGGACAGGGAGACTATGGCTACACCTTC.